A single T cell receptor (beta chain) is shown here with its context. The antigen remains undetermined. The CDR3 sequence is 14 residues long. In germline, CDR1 is MNHEY, CDR2 SVGAGI. Trimming at V came to 6 bases and at J to 8 bases, leaving 10 bases not matched to a gene. This specimen belongs to a study of long-term antiretroviral therapy in people with HIV. It was version v3.0 of the immunoSEQ assay that was run at survey level. Data came from immunoSEQ multiplex PCR; TCRdb stores just in-frame clones and leaves some out. The data contain about 16,000 clones, roughly 91% of them seen just once; the ten biggest clones take up 9% to 15%. Whole-study findings and limits: Older ART regimens were possibly in use when the blood was collected between about 2004 and 2018.

The genes are TRBV6-5 and TRBJ1-2; 9 nucleotides agree with TRBD1. The sequence derives from a man in his fifties or sixties with HIV. This specimen consisted of unsorted PBMCs, obtained 6.9 years after starting antiretroviral therapy. CDR3 nucleotide sequence: TGTGCCAGCAGAGCCCCGGGACAGGGTTTCGGCTACACCTTC. Its protein is CASRAPGQGFGYTF.